The entry below gives a single T cell receptor beta chain sequence along with its context. Its antigen is unidentified. The sample is drawn from a study of T cells in localized non-small cell lung cancer. In germline, CDR1 is MNHGY, CDR2 SAAAGT. V dropped 1 base and J dropped 2; count of bases not matched to a gene: 7. CDR3 length: 16 residues. Using immunoSEQ multiplex PCR, the repertoire was profiled, and TCRdb retains in-frame clones only, with some absent. The profile shows 5,000 to 6,500 clones, under 30% of them singletons. Notes on the study in general: In adjacent lung appeared a median around 57 of the top 100 tumor clones. Uninvolved nearby lung showed the greatest T cell clonality, exceeding that found in tumor.

The sample in question was lung tumor tissue, obtained before any cancer treatment. The chain is built from TRBV6-8 and TRBJ2-7; 8 nucleotides match TRBD2. This TCR was sampled from a female donor aged 60 or older with stage I lung adenocarcinoma. CDR3 sequence reads: CASSYLRGRSTYEQYF. The CDR3 bases are TGTGCCAGCAGTTACTTACGCGGGAGGAGCACCTACGAGCAGTACTTC.